The 24 T cell receptor beta chains in this list originate from one sample, sequenced in a study of T cell repertoires in cytomegalovirus infection. TCRdb recomputed calls from the reads with MiXCR, one row per CDR3 protein. The sample shows nearly 550,000 distinct CDR3 sequences, about 15% of them seen only once. Material for sequencing was CD8+ T cells from PBMCs. All receptors come from a human donor in good health (CMV status not recorded). Some clones in this sample may be carry-over from other donors' samples.

V gene TRBV9 combines with J gene TRBJ1-5, with D hard to call. CDR1 is SGDLS, CDR2 YYNGEE, per germline. CDR3 length: 14 residues. V lost 3 bases, J lost 5 bases, and 12 bases lay in between. Written as DNA, the CDR3 is TGTGCCAGCAGCGGAACAGCATACTATCAGCCCCAGCATTTT. Translating it yields CASSGTAYYQPQHF.

With respect to this clonotype: The junction departs from the called germline gene at one end, perhaps through a read error. This chain uses TRBV7-7 with TRBJ2-1; 10 bases align to TRBD2. Per germline, CDR1 SSHAT and CDR2 FNYEAQ (reference sequence). The CDR3 is 15 amino acids. The CDR3 loop is CASSPSGGVGGVQFF. The CDR3 DNA reads TGTGCTAGCAGCCCTAGCGGGGGCGTTGGGGGTGTGCAGTTCTTC.

This clonotype has a count of ten or more. The chain joins TRBV9 to TRBJ1-1; weak D call: TRBD1 (5 bases). The germline V gene encodes CDR1 SGDLS and CDR2 YYNGEE. The ends were cut back, 0 bases at V and 4 bases at J, with 10 bases in the middle. This CDR3 contains 14 residues. This CDR3 is CASSVEGVGTEAFF. Written as DNA, the CDR3 is TGTGCCAGCAGCGTAGAAGGGGTCGGCACTGAAGCTTTCTTT.

V gene TRBV3-1 combines with J gene TRBJ2-1, with D possibly TRBD1 on 5 matching bases. This CDR3 has 14 amino acids. Trimming stripped 2 bases from V and 8 bases from J, with 13 bases between. Germline CDR1 reads LGHDT; CDR2 reads YNNKEL (reference sequence). CDR3 in amino acids: CASSQTQGHHEQFF. The CDR3 bases are TGTGCCAGCAGCCAAACGCAGGGTCATCATGAGCAGTTCTTC.

This clonotype was observed a handful of times. The V call is TRBV27, the J call TRBJ1-1; 9 bases are shared with TRBD1. CDR1 MNHEY and CDR2 SMNVEV come from the germline V gene (reference sequence). Trimming took 5 bases from V and 1 from J; bases not matched to a gene: 2. The CDR3 length is 14 residues. The CDR3 spells CASSRDRANTEAFF. CDR3 bases: TGTGCCAGCAGTCGGGACAGGGCGAACACTGAAGCTTTCTTT.

The chain links TRBV5-1 to TRBJ2-2, with no clear D. The CDR3 length is 11 residues. With 5 bases removed from V and 6 bases from J, the gap between germline ends came to 5 bases. Germline lookup yields CDR1 SGHRS and CDR2 YFSETQ. The chain's CDR3 is CASSDPGELFF. Written as DNA, the CDR3 is TGCGCCAGCAGTGACCCCGGGGAGCTGTTTTTT.

This chain connects TRBV5-1 to TRBJ1-3; D remains ambiguous. The CDR3 is 16 amino acids. The V end lost 0 bases, the J end lost 5 bases, and 15 bases lay between the germline ends. Germline V CDR1 and CDR2: SGHRS, YFSETQ. CDR3 in amino acids: CASSLGTSKRRNTIYF. In DNA, the CDR3 is TGCGCCAGCAGCTTGGGGACCAGTAAGAGGAGAAACACCATATATTTT.

This clonotype was seen more than once but under ten times. The chain uses TRBV28 and TRBJ1-5, with D perhaps TRBD1 (6 bases). Trimming pared 5 bases from V and 5 bases from J, leaving 13 bases between. The CDR3 has 14 amino acids. The germline gives CDR1 MDHEN, CDR2 SYDVKM. CDR3 loop: CASSNRDRHQPQHF. In nucleotides, the CDR3 is TGTGCCAGCAGTAACAGGGATCGGCATCAGCCCCAGCATTTT. Using reference TRBV28 and TRBJ1-5 for the parts outside the CDR3, the full variable domain is DVKVTQSSRYLVKRTGEKVFLECVQDMDHENMFWYRQDPGLGLRLIYFSYDVKMKEKGDIPEGYSVSREKKERFSLILESASTNQTSMYLCASSNRDRHQPQHFGDGTRLSIL.

This clonotype has ten or more counts. This sequence joins TRBV2 and TRBJ1-2, with 7 positions matching TRBD1. Germline assignment: CDR1 SNHLY and CDR2 FYNNEI. The trim removed 6 bases at V and 10 bases at J, leaving 14 bases unmatched. This CDR3 has 14 residues. The CDR3 DNA reads as TGTGCCAGCAGGGGACAGCAGGGCATAATGGACTACACCTTC. Its protein product is CASRGQQGIMDYTF.

With respect to this clonotype: Given a much more abundant clone one base away, this may be a read error. The chain is built from TRBV6-8 and TRBJ2-2; the D is unclear. From germline, CDR1 is MNHGY and CDR2 SAAAGT. The CDR3 length is 14 residues. The CDR3 coding sequence is TGTGCAAGCGCAGGTAGAAGGAGCACCGGGGAGCTGTTTTTT. Translation gives CASAGRRSTGELFF.

There are a few counts of this clonotype. The J gene is TRBJ2-1, the V gene TRBV11-2; TRBD2 matches at 11 bases. CDR3 length: 15 amino acids. The ends lost 7 bases at V and 4 bases at J; junction bases unmatched: 6. The V gene's germline CDR1 is SGHAT and CDR2 FQNNGV. CDR3 sequence reads: CASTQGLAGYNEQFF. CDR3 DNA sequence: TGTGCCAGCACCCAAGGACTAGCGGGTTACAATGAGCAGTTCTTC.

This clonotype showed up just a few times. This rearrangement joins TRBV27 to TRBJ2-2, with D possibly being TRBD1 (5 bases). The CDR3 sequence is 13 residues long. Germline CDR1 is MNHEY and CDR2 is SMNVEV (reference sequence). V was trimmed by 3 bases and J by 5 bases, leaving 7 bases between them. CDR3 nucleotides: TGTGCCAGCAGTTTGACAGCAACCGGGGAGCTGTTTTTT. Translating it yields CASSLTATGELFF.

This clonotype was detected many times. The gene calls are TRBV19 and TRBJ2-4; D is unresolved. Per germline, CDR1 LNHDA and CDR2 SQIVND (reference sequence). This CDR3 comprises 15 residues. V was clipped by 0 bases and J by 6 bases, with 12 bases between them. The CDR3 sequence is CASSIDAALLNIQYF. Here the CDR3 DNA reads TGTGCCAGTAGTATAGATGCGGCATTACTAAACATTCAGTACTTC.

This rearrangement joins TRBV28 to TRBJ2-1, with 7 bases that match TRBD1. CDR1 and CDR2 from the germline V gene are MDHEN and SYDVKM. CDR3 size: 15 residues. The junction had 12 bases not matched to a gene; V was cut back by 5 bases and J by 8 bases. CDR3 region: CASSPGTVGRDEQFF. In DNA form, the CDR3 reads TGTGCCAGCAGTCCAGGGACAGTGGGAAGGGATGAGCAGTTCTTC. Full variable domain (rest looked up from reference TRBV28 and TRBJ2-1): DVKVTQSSRYLVKRTGEKVFLECVQDMDHENMFWYRQDPGLGLRLIYFSYDVKMKEKGDIPEGYSVSREKKERFSLILESASTNQTSMYLCASSPGTVGRDEQFFGPGTRLTVL.

V and J are TRBV13 and TRBJ1-1; D gene unclear. V gave up 1 base and J gave up 0 bases, with 12 bases separating them. Looked up from germline, CDR1 is PRHDT and CDR2 is FYEKMQ (reference sequence). The CDR3 extends over 16 amino acids. The CDR3 is CASSLASPGMNTEAFF. CDR3 DNA: TGTGCCAGCAGCTTAGCGTCCCCTGGCATGAACACTGAAGCTTTCTTT. The complete variable domain, with remaining parts taken from reference TRBV13 and TRBJ1-1, reads AAGVIQSPRHLIKEKRETATLKCYPIPRHDTVYWYQQGPGQDPQFLISFYEKMQSDKGSIPDRFSAQQFSDYHSELNMSSLELGDSALYFCASSLASPGMNTEAFFGQGTRLTVV.

With regard to this clonotype: A read error may account for a junction end that differs from germline. The genes are TRBV29-1 and TRBJ2-7, with D perhaps matching TRBD2 (5 bases). The V gene's germline CDR1 is SQVTM and CDR2 ANQGSEA. This CDR3 comprises 14 residues. This CDR3 reads CGVVEEVGFREQYF. The CDR3 coding sequence is TGCGGCGTAGTTGAGGAGGTCGGGTTCCGCGAGCAGTACTTC.

This clonotype appeared many times. V is TRBV7-9 and J is TRBJ2-3, with D perhaps TRBD2 (6 bases). The CDR3 is made up of 16 amino acids. Germline lookup yields CDR1 SEHNR and CDR2 FQNEAQ (reference sequence). V was cut by 4 bases and J by 3 bases, with 17 bases left in between. The CDR3 DNA reads TGTGCCAGCAGCTACCAGACTAGTCTTCGAACAGATACGCAGTATTTT. This gives the protein CASSYQTSLRTDTQYF. The whole variable domain, filled in from reference TRBV7-9 and TRBJ2-3, reads DTGVSQNPRHKITKRGQNVTFRCDPISEHNRLYWYRQTLGQGPEFLTYFQNEAQLEKSRLLSDRFSAERPKGSFSTLEIQRTEQGDSAMYLCASSYQTSLRTDTQYFGPGTRLTVL.

On this clonotype itself: The final CDR3 position lacks the conserved phenylalanine or tryptophan, pointing to a likely read error. V gene TRBV3-1 combines with J gene TRBJ2-1; D unresolved. The CDR3 totals 16 residues. Germline CDR1 is LGHDT and CDR2 is YNNKEL (reference sequence). The V and J ends lost 2 bases and 1 base respectively, with 12 bases between them. CDR3 loop: CASSQPRCPSYNEQFL. The CDR3 DNA follows: TGTGCCAGCAGCCAACCGCGGTGCCCATCCTACAATGAGCAGTTCTTA.

This clonotype came up many times. The CDR3 DNA sequence: TGTGCCAGCAGCCAACCAGGAGACATGAACACTGAAGCTTTCTTT. It translates to CASSQPGDMNTEAFF. The chain couples TRBV4-2 to TRBJ1-1; D not certain. Germline V lookup: CDR1 LGHNA, CDR2 YNFKEQ. CDR3 length: 15 amino acids. Trimming stripped 2 bases from V and 0 bases from J, with 10 bases between.

This clonotype was observed many times. This chain joins TRBV11-2 and TRBJ1-5, with D unresolved. The ends were cut back, 1 base at V and 0 bases at J, with 7 bases in the middle. The CDR3 loop spans 15 amino acids. In germline, CDR1 is SGHAT, CDR2 FQNNGV. DNA of the CDR3: TGTGCCAGCAGCTTAGGCGGGGATAGCAATCAGCCCCAGCATTTT. It encodes CASSLGGDSNQPQHF.

The chain links TRBV7-9 to TRBJ2-7, with D possibly matching TRBD2 (8 bases). There are 18 residues in the CDR3. Between the trimmed V and J ends, which lost 5 bases and 4 bases, there was a span of 27 bases. Per germline, CDR1 SEHNR and CDR2 FQNEAQ (reference sequence). The CDR3 DNA reads TGTGCCAGCAGCGCAGGGGGACCACGGACTAGCTGGGGATACGAGCAGTACTTC. Protein sequence: CASSAGGPRTSWGYEQYF. The full variable domain, completed using reference TRBV7-9 and TRBJ2-7, is DTGVSQNPRHKITKRGQNVTFRCDPISEHNRLYWYRQTLGQGPEFLTYFQNEAQLEKSRLLSDRFSAERPKGSFSTLEIQRTEQGDSAMYLCASSAGGPRTSWGYEQYFGPGTRLTVT.

This clonotype was counted between two and nine times. V gene TRBV9 combines with J gene TRBJ2-5, with 8 bases identical to TRBD1. Germline assignment: CDR1 SGDLS and CDR2 YYNGEE. This CDR3 is 13 amino acids long. V lost 3 bases to trimming and J lost 4 bases; unmatched junction nucleotides: 2. CDR3 DNA sequence: TGTGCCAGCAGCGGGACAGGGCGAGAGACCCAGTACTTC. This sequence encodes CASSGTGRETQYF. The full variable domain, its missing parts supplied by reference TRBV9 and TRBJ2-5, is DSGVTQTPKHLITATGQRVTLRCSPRSGDLSVYWYQQSLDQGLQFLIQYYNGEERAKGNILERFSAQQFPDLHSELNLSSLELGDSALYFCASSGTGRETQYFGPGTRLLVL.

This rearrangement joins TRBV6-6 to TRBJ1-1; perhaps TRBD1 as D (5 bases). CDR1 and CDR2 from the germline V gene are MNHNY and SVGAGI (reference sequence). The germline V and J ends were trimmed by 7 bases and 2 bases, with 14 bases remaining between them. CDR3 length: 14 residues. This CDR3 is CASIRGEGNTEAFF. Here the CDR3 DNA reads TGTGCCAGCATCCGAGGGGAGGGCAACACTGAAGCTTTCTTT.

Only one count was recorded for this clonotype. The chain employs TRBV7-6 and TRBJ2-1; 8 nucleotides agree with TRBD1. The CDR3 is made up of 15 amino acids. Trimming took 5 bases from V and 6 from J; bases not matched to a gene: 9. Germline V CDR1 and CDR2: SGHVS, FNYEAQ. Here the CDR3 DNA reads TGTGCCAGCAGCGCCGGTGACAGGGGTCGCAATGAGCAGTTCTTC. Amino acids: CASSAGDRGRNEQFF.